Here is one T cell receptor beta chain with its context. Antigen specificity is unknown. Amplification of TCR beta CDR3 regions was performed using RNA transcripts as template. The TCR CDR3 first-round RT-PCR relied on the HTBI primer set. TCRdb re-called the multiplex PCR reads through MiXCR, storing one row per CDR3 protein. In the table there are around 660,000 distinct CDR3 sequences, just under 45% of which are singletons. CDR1 is SGHTA and CDR2 is FQGNSA in the germline V gene. After removal of 5 bases from V and 7 bases from J, the junction contained 9 bases not matched to a gene. The CDR3 is 15 amino acids. Diagnostic assessment was based on clinical symptoms, serum thyroxine and TRAb, thyroid ultrasound and orbital computed tomography. The data were taken from a study of T cells in Graves' hyperthyroidism and ophthalmopathy. General study results and limits: The model predicted ophthalmopathy a median approximately seven months before onset. Also found in blood were most expanded thyroid clonotypes above 0.001.

This chain uses TRBV7-2 with TRBJ1-5, with 9 bases fitting TRBD1. The receptor comes from an adult man with Graves' disease, either hyperthyroidism or ophthalmopathy (not recorded which). The source material was peripheral blood or thyroid tissue (not recorded which). Here the CDR3 reads CASSQETGGGQPQHF. The CDR3 nucleotides are TGTGCCAGCAGCCAAGAGACAGGGGGAGGCCAGCCCCAGCATTTT.